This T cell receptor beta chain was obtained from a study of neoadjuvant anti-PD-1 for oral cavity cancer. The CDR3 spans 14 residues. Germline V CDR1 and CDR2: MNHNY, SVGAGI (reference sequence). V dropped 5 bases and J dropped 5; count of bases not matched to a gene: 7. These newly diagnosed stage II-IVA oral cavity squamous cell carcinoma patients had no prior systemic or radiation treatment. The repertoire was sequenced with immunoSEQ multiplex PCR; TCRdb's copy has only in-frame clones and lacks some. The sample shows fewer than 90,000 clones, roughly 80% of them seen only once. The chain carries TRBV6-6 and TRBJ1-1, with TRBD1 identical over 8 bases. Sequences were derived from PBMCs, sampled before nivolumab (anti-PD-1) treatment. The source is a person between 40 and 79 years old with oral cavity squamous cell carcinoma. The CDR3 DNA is TGTGCCAGCAGTATCCGGGACAGGCGAACTGAAGCTTTCTTT. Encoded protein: CASSIRDRRTEAFF.